This note documents a single TCR beta chain sequence. Antigen specificity is unknown. The data stem from a study of identical twins. Study results and limitations: The study drew conclusions from cross-sectional statistical analysis, not from following the same donors. Out-of-frame alpha sequences common to twins exhibited an excess of low generation probability. The more abundant beta clonotypes in cord blood had fewer insertions, and memory repertoires did not show this.

Germline V gene data show CDR1 as LGHNA and CDR2 as YNFKEQ. This CDR3 comprises 17 residues. V was pared by 4 bases and J by 4 bases, with 11 bases of the junction left unmatched. cDNA carried unique molecular identifiers, and a universal primer site was added by template switching. TCRdb fed the 5' RACE reads into MiXCR, producing one record per CDR3 protein. The sample contains 1.5 million to 2 million distinct CDR3 sequences, about 30% of which appear only once. The TCR sequence derives from a newborn girl in good health. The sequencing input was cord blood. This sequence joins TRBV4-2 and TRBJ2-3; 10 bases fit TRBD2. The CDR3 coding sequence is TGTGCCAGCAGCCGAAGCAGGACTAGCGGTAGCGCAGATACGCAGTATTTT. Translation: CASSRSRTSGSADTQYF.